This TCR beta chain was recovered during a study of radiation and T cells in renal cell carcinoma. Described time point: baseline pretreatment blood. The treatment is: 15 Gy SBRT to primary tumor, nephrectomy 4 weeks later. Concerning this clone: Its antigen is undetermined.

The CDR3 has 16 amino acids. Germline CDR1 SGDLS, CDR2 YYNGEE. Trimming took off 3 bases at V and 4 bases at J, with 16 bases between the two ends. Profiled with immunoSEQ multiplex PCR; TCRdb holds only in-frame clones, not every one. The data show around 140,000 clones, roughly 83% seen once. General study results and limits: From baseline, blood top tumor clonotypes peaked at 2 weeks post-radiation.

Sequenced here: blood, sampled from a patient whose treatment included radiotherapy and nephrectomy. This TCR was recovered from a woman between 45 and 60 years old with renal cell carcinoma. The V gene is TRBV9, the J gene TRBJ2-2; perhaps TRBD2 as D (6 bases). CDR3 region: CASSDRDSRVTGELFF. Here the CDR3 DNA reads TGTGCCAGCAGCGACCGGGACTCCAGAGTCACCGGGGAGCTGTTTTTT. Complete variable domain (other parts from reference TRBV9 and TRBJ2-2): DSGVTQTPKHLITATGQRVTLRCSPRSGDLSVYWYQQSLDQGLQFLIQYYNGEERAKGNILERFSAQQFPDLHSELNLSSLELGDSALYFCASSDRDSRVTGELFFGEGSRLTVL.